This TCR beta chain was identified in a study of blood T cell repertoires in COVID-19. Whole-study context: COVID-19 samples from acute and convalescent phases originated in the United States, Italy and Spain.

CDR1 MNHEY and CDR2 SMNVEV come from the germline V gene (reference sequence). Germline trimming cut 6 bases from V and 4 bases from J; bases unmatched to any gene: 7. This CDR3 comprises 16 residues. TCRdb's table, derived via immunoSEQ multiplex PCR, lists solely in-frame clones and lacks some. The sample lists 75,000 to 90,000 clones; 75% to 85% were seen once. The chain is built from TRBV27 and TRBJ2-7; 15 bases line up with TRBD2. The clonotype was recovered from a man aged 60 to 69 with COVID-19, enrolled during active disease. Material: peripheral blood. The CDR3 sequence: CASRRTSGGAVYEQYF. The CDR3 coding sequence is TGTGCCAGCAGGAGGACTAGCGGGGGGGCAGTTTACGAGCAGTACTTC.